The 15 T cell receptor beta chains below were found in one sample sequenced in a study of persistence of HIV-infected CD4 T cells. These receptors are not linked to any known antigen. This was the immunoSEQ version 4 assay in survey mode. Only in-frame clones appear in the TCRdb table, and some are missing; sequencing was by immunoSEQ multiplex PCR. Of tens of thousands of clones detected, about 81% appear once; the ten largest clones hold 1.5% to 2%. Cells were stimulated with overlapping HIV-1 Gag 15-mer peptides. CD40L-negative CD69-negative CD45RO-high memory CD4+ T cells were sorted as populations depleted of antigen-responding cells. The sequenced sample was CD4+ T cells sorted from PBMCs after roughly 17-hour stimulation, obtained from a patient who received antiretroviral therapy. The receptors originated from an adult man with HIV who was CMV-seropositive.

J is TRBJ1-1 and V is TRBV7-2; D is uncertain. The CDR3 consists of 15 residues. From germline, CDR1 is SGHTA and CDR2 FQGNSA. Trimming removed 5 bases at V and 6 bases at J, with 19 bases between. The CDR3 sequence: CASSGRIGGDPEAFF. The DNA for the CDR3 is TGTGCCAGCAGCGGGCGCATCGGTGGGGATCCTGAAGCTTTCTTT.

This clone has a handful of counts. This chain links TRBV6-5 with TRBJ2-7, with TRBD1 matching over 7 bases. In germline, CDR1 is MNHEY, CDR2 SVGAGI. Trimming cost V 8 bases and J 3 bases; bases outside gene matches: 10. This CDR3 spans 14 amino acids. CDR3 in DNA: TGTGCCAGCCGACCCTCCGGGACAGTCTACGAGCAGTACTTC. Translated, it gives CASRPSGTVYEQYF.

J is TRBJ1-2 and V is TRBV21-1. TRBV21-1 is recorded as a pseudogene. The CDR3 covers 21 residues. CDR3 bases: TGTGCCAGCAGCAAAGAGTCTGTCCACGGGACGGGCTTTGAAGCTAACTATGGCTACACCTTC. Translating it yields CASSKESVHGTGFEANYGYTF.

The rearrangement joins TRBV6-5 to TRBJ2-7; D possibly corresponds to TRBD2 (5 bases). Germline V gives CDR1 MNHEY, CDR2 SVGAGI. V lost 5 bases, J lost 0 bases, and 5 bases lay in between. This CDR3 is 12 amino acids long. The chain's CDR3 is CASSRDSYEQYF. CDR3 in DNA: TGTGCCAGCAGTCGGGACTCCTACGAGCAGTACTTC.

In DNA form, the CDR3 reads TGTGCCAGCAGCTTGGTGGGCGCAGACGAGCAGTACTTC. Its protein is CASSLVGADEQYF. This sequence joins TRBV5-6 and TRBJ2-7; D not certain. V lost 0 bases and J lost 5, with 9 bases in between. This CDR3 comprises 13 residues. Germline V gene data show CDR1 as SGHDT and CDR2 as YYEEEE. Full variable domain (outside the CDR3, taken from reference TRBV5-6 and TRBJ2-7): DAGVTQSPTHLIKTRGQQVTLRCSPKSGHDTVSWYQQALGQGPQFIFQYYEEEERQRGNFPDRFSGHQFPNYSSELNVNALLLGDSALYLCASSLVGADEQYFGPGTRLTVT.

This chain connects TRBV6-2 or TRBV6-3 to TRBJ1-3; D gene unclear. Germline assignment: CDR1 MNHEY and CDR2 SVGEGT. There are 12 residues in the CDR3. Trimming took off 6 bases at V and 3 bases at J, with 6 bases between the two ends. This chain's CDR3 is CASSLVGNTIYF. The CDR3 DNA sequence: TGTGCCAGCAGCTTGGTTGGAAACACCATATATTTT.

The CDR3 protein is CASSEDARVSNQPQHF. The CDR3, as DNA: TGTGCCAGCAGTGAAGATGCCAGGGTTAGCAATCAGCCCCAGCATTTT. The chain couples TRBV2 to TRBJ1-5, with D perhaps matching TRBD1 (5 bases). CDR1 is SNHLY and CDR2 is FYNNEI in the germline V gene. Trimming shortened V by 1 base and J by 0 bases, and 10 bases separated the two germline ends. The CDR3 runs to 16 residues.

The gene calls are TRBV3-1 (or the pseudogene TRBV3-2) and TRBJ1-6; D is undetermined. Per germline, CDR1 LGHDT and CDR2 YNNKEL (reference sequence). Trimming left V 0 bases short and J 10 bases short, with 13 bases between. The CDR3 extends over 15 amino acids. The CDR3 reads CASSQDGGRGSPLHF. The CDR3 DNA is TGTGCCAGCAGCCAAGATGGTGGGCGCGGATCACCCCTCCACTTT.

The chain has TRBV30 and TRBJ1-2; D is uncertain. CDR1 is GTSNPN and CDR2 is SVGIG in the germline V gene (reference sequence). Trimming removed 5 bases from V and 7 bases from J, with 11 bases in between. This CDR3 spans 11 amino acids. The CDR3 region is CAWGQAAGYTF. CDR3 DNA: TGTGCCTGGGGCCAGGCTGCTGGCTACACCTTC.

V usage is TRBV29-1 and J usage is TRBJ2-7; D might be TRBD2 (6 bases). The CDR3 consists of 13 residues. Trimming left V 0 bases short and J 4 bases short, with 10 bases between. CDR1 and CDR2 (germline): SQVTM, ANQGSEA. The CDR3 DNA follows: TGCAGCGTTGAAGATCGGGGGAGGTACGAGCAGTACTTC. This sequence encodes CSVEDRGRYEQYF.

CDR3 sequence (DNA): TGCGCCAGCAGCCCGCAACCAGGGGAGAGCACCGGGGAGCTGTTTTTT. Residues: CASSPQPGESTGELFF. The rearrangement uses TRBV4-1 and TRBJ2-2; a possible D gene is TRBD1 (6 bases). V was pared by 4 bases and J by 4 bases, with 16 bases between. The germline V gene has CDR1 MGHRA and CDR2 YSYEKL. This CDR3 has 16 amino acids.

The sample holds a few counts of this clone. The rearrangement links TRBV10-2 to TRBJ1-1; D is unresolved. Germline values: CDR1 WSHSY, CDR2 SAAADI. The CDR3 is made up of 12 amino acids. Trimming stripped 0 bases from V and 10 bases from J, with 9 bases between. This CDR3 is CASSESKVAAFF. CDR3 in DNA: TGCGCCAGCAGTGAGTCCAAGGTAGCAGCTTTCTTT.

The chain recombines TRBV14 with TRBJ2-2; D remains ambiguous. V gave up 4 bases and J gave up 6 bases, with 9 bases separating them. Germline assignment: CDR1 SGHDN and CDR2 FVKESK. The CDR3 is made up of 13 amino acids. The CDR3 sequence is CASSPVRAGELFF. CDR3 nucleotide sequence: TGTGCCAGCAGCCCGGTTAGGGCCGGGGAGCTGTTTTTT.

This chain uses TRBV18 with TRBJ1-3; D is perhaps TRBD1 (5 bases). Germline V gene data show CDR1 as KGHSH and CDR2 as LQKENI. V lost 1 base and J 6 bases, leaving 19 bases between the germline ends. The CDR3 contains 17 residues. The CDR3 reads CASSPLSEAGRSNTIYF. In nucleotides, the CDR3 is TGTGCCAGCTCACCACTCAGTGAGGCAGGGCGCTCAAACACCATATATTTT.

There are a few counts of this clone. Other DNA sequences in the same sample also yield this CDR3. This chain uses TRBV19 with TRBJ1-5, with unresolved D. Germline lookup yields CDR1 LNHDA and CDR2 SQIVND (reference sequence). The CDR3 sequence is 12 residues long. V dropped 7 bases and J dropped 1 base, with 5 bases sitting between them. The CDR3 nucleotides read TGTGCCAGTAAAGACAGCAATCAGCCCCAGCATTTT. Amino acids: CASKDSNQPQHF. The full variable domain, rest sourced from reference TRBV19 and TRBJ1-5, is DGGITQSPKYLFRKEGQNVTLSCEQNLNHDAMYWYRQDPGQGLRLIYYSQIVNDFQKGDIAEGYSVSREKKESFPLTVTSAQKNPTAFYLCASKDSNQPQHFGDGTRLSIL.